The rows below give T cell receptor beta chains drawn from one sample of a study of human T cells and chemical hapten exposure. TCRdb fed the 5' RACE reads into MiXCR, producing one record per CDR3 protein. The sample contains about 110,000 distinct CDR3 sequences, approximately 19% of which appear only once. Receptors originate from a human donor in good health. Both conserved end residues are part of each CDR3. The D gene is left open where the match is weak. Size is stated for part of the rows, as once, few or many counts, or as a class when the clone is expanded.

D	V	size	J	DNA	CDR3
TRBD1	TRBV29-1	NA	TRBJ2-1	TGCAGCTTACGACATAGGGGGCGCTACAATGAGCAGTTCTTC	CSLRHRGRYNEQFF
TRBD2	TRBV20-1	few	TRBJ2-3	TGCAGTGCTAGACGCGGGAGTGGCGGGGATACGCAGTATTTT	CSARRGSGGDTQYF
NA	TRBV20-1	few	TRBJ2-7	TGCAGTGCTAGAAAGGGGTACGAGCAGTACTTC	CSARKGYEQYF
TRBD1	TRBV11-2	NA	TRBJ2-3	TGTGCCAGCAGCTTACGGACAGGGATCACAGATACGCAGTATTTT	CASSLRTGITDTQYF
TRBD2	TRBV6-6	NA	TRBJ2-3	TGTGCCAGCAGCCTAGCGGGGGCCTCCCGCAGCACAGATACGCAGTATTTT	CASSLAGASRSTDTQYF
NA	TRBV28	few	TRBJ1-1	TGTGCCAGCAGTTTATATGGGGGCGCAGTGATCCCTGAAGCTTTCTTT	CASSLYGGAVIPEAFF
NA	TRBV3-1	few	TRBJ1-5	TGTGCCAGCAGCCAAGATCGACAGCCCCAGCATTTT	CASSQDRQPQHF
NA	TRBV6-1	few	TRBJ2-1	TGTGCCACCTGGGACCACGGGAGCTCCTACAATGAGCAGTTCTTC	CATWDHGSSYNEQFF
NA	TRBV6-5	NA	TRBJ1-2	TGTGCCAGCAGACGTCCCCGAGGGAGTATCTATGGCTACACCTTC	CASRRPRGSIYGYTF
NA	TRBV5-4	NA	TRBJ2-7	TGTGCCAACAGCCCCTCAGTTAGCGGAATCGTGGTGGAGCAGTACTTC	CANSPSVSGIVVEQYF
NA	TRBV28	few	TRBJ1-1	TGTGCCAGCAGTTTAGGGCGGACACTTTCGAACACTGAAGCTTTCTTT	CASSLGRTLSNTEAFF